The 21 T cell receptor beta chains presented below share a single source sample, sequenced in a study of regulatory T cells in long-lasting Graves disease. With iRepertoire HTBI primers and Arm-PCR of CDR3 regions, TCR beta libraries were built. TCRdb processed the multiplex PCR reads anew with MiXCR; each CDR3 protein has one entry. The repertoire holds around 420,000 distinct CDR3 sequences, with around a sixth as singletons. Time point denoted: newly diagnosed GD, antithyroid drugs for less than 3 months. Generation of the TCR library employed RNA extracted from PBMCs. The source material was peripheral blood mononuclear cells (PBMCs), sampled at new diagnosis, from a patient treated with antithyroid drugs. The receptors were gathered from a female donor with Graves disease.

In this sample, this clonotype turned up a few times. The CDR3 ends on some other residue instead of the conserved phenylalanine or tryptophan, so this is likely a read error. The chain joins TRBV2 to TRBJ1-1, with 11 positions matching TRBD1. This CDR3 is 17 amino acids long. With V trimmed by 1 base and J by 4 bases, 8 bases remained unmatched. Germline V gene data show CDR1 as SNHLY and CDR2 as FYNNEI. In nucleotides, the CDR3 is TGTGCCAGCAGTGAAGGCCGAACGGGACAGGGGGTCACTGAAGCTTTCCTT. It is translated as CASSEGRTGQGVTEAFL.

The genes are TRBV10-1 and TRBJ2-1, with TRBD2 identical over 7 bases. The J call may be wrong; the DNA end is better matched by TRBJ2-3. Germline V gene sequence: CDR1 WNHNN, CDR2 SYGVQD (reference sequence). The CDR3 is made up of 14 amino acids. The CDR3 region is CASSEGGGEDTQYF. The CDR3 bases are TGCGCCAGCAGTGAGGGCGGGGGAGAGGATACGCAGTATTTT.

Many counts were recorded for this clonotype. An end of the junction differs from the germline gene, which may be a read error. The V call is TRBV5-1, the J call TRBJ2-5; 10 nucleotides align to TRBD1. The CDR3 is made up of 14 amino acids. The germline CDR1 and CDR2 sequences are SGHRS and YFSETQ. The CDR3 sequence is CASSLDRGWETQYF. The CDR3 DNA sequence: TGTGCCAGCAGTTTGGACAGGGGGTGGGAGACCCAGTACTTC.

The CDR3 DNA sequence: TGCGCCAGCAGCTTGACAGGCGAACTCGATGAGCAGTTCTTC. It specifies CASSLTGELDEQFF. This chain uses TRBV5-1 with TRBJ2-1, with a tentative D call TRBD1 (5 bases). This CDR3 has 14 amino acids. Trimming took 1 base from V and 8 from J, leaving 13 bases between them. Germline V CDR1 and CDR2: SGHRS, YFSETQ.

The sample holds many counts of this clonotype. The CDR3 bases are TGTGCCAGCAGCTTACGACAGGGCTCCCTTACGGATACGCAGTATTTT. This gives the protein CASSLRQGSLTDTQYF. The chain links TRBV5-5 to TRBJ2-3, with TRBD1 matching over 7 bases. The CDR3 extends over 16 amino acids. J lost 6 bases, V lost 2 bases, and 12 bases had no gene match. Per the germline V gene, CDR1 is SGHKS and CDR2 is YYEKEE (reference sequence).

This clonotype was detected only a few times. The CDR3 reads CASSPGLAGGTGANVLTF. CDR3 bases: TGCGCCAGCAGCCCGGGACTAGCGGGAGGTACAGGGGCCAACGTCCTGACTTTC. V and J are TRBV4-3 and TRBJ2-6, with 15 nucleotides matching TRBD2. Germline values: CDR1 LGHNA, CDR2 YSLEER. After removal of 4 bases from V and 4 bases from J, the junction contained 5 bases not matched to a gene. The length of the CDR3 is 18 residues.

This clonotype occurred many times. The CDR3 DNA sequence: TGTGCCACCACTGGAAGTGGCTATGGCTACACCTTC. This encodes CATTGSGYGYTF. V is TRBV19 and J is TRBJ1-2; D is unclear. CDR1 is LNHDA and CDR2 is SQIVND in the germline V gene (reference sequence). CDR3 length: 12 residues. V dropped 10 bases and J dropped 4 bases, with 13 bases sitting between them.

This clonotype was seen ten or more times. The chain has TRBV4-3 and TRBJ1-2; 7 positions match TRBD1. The CDR3 sequence is 14 residues long. Germline V CDR1 and CDR2: LGHNA, YSLEER. The J segment lost 12 bases and the V segment lost 0 bases, leaving 10 bases of the junction unmatched. In DNA, the CDR3 is TGCGCCAGCAGCCAAGATAAGGGGGCAGGGTTTCACACCTTC. As protein: CASSQDKGAGFHTF.

At least ten counts were recorded for this clonotype. The V gene is TRBV7-9, the J gene TRBJ2-7; the D gene could be TRBD1 or TRBD2 (5 bases each). CDR3 length: 14 amino acids. Germline values: CDR1 SEHNR, CDR2 FQNEAQ (reference sequence). Between the trimmed V and J ends, which lost 5 bases and 2 bases, there was a span of 13 bases. The DNA for the CDR3 is TGTGCCAGCAGCCCGAGGGGAGAACCCTACGAGCAGTACTTC. Amino acid sequence: CASSPRGEPYEQYF. The whole variable domain, filled in from reference TRBV7-9 and TRBJ2-7, reads DTGVSQNPRHKITKRGQNVTFRCDPISEHNRLYWYRQTLGQGPEFLTYFQNEAQLEKSRLLSDRFSAERPKGSFSTLEIQRTEQGDSAMYLCASSPRGEPYEQYFGPGTRLTVT.

There are many counts of this clonotype. V is TRBV7-9 and J is TRBJ1-1; D remains ambiguous. V lost 0 bases, J lost 8 bases, and 10 bases lay in between. Germline V gene lookup returns CDR1 SEHNR and CDR2 FQNEAQ (reference sequence). CDR3 length equals 13 residues. Here the CDR3 reads CASSLASFAEAFF. As DNA, the CDR3 is TGTGCCAGCAGCTTAGCGTCCTTTGCAGAAGCTTTCTTT.

This clonotype was observed at least ten times. This chain joins TRBV7-9 and TRBJ2-5; possibly TRBD1 for D (5 bases). Trimming took 5 bases from V and 1 from J, leaving 17 bases between them. The CDR3 has 16 amino acids. Germline values: CDR1 SEHNR, CDR2 FQNEAQ (reference sequence). The CDR3 here is CASSPKQDTLQETQYF. CDR3 coding DNA: TGTGCCAGCAGCCCAAAACAGGATACCCTCCAAGAGACCCAGTACTTC.

This clonotype appeared many times. V gene TRBV6-1 combines with J gene TRBJ1-1, with D unclear. With 6 bases removed from V and 1 base from J, the gap between germline ends came to 12 bases. The germline gives CDR1 MNHNS, CDR2 SASEGT. This CDR3 spans 14 amino acids. CDR3 in amino acids: CASRSDGTNTEAFF. The CDR3 region has the DNA TGTGCCAGCAGGTCGGACGGAACGAACACTGAAGCTTTCTTT.

This clonotype has at least ten counts. V and J are TRBV11-1 and TRBJ1-1; no clear D gene. The CDR3 loop spans 11 amino acids. Trimming shortened V by 1 base and J by 6 bases, and 3 bases separated the two germline ends. Germline CDR1 reads SGHAT; CDR2 reads FQDESV (reference sequence). CDR3 in DNA: TGTGCCAGCAGCTTAGTGTCTGAAGCTTTCTTT. Translation gives CASSLVSEAFF.

The chain couples TRBV6-2 or TRBV6-3 to TRBJ1-5; D is unresolved. The V gene lost 5 bases and the J gene lost 1 base, with 15 bases spanning the gap. Germline-derived CDR1 and CDR2 are MNHEY and SVGEGT. The CDR3 is 16 residues long. In nucleotides, the CDR3 is TGTGCCAGCAGTGAAGCGGGCGTGGGCAGCAATCAGCCCCAGCATTTT. Translation: CASSEAGVGSNQPQHF.

The rearrangement links TRBV7-3 to TRBJ2-3; tentative D call: TRBD1 (5 bases). CDR1 and CDR2 (germline): SGHTA, FQGTGA. The length of the CDR3 is 16 residues. Trimming took 3 bases from V and 6 from J, leaving 19 bases between them. The CDR3 nucleotides read TGTGCCAGCAGCTTGTGGGCGGCAGGGTCCATGGATACGCAGTATTTT. It encodes CASSLWAAGSMDTQYF.

In its sample, this clonotype was seen a few times. The chain carries TRBV7-9 and TRBJ2-2; D is unresolved. Germline lookup yields CDR1 SEHNR and CDR2 FQNEAQ (reference sequence). CDR3 size: 13 residues. Written as DNA, the CDR3 is TGTGGAACGCAAGCTACGAACACCGGGGAGCTGTTTTTT. It yields the protein CGTQATNTGELFF. Together with reference TRBV7-9 and TRBJ2-2, the CDR3 gives the full variable domain: DTGVSQNPRHKITKRGQNVTFRCDPISEHNRLYWYRQTLGQGPEFLTYFQNEAQLEKSRLLSDRFSAERPKGSFSTLEIQRTEQGDSAMYLCGTQATNTGELFFGEGSRLTVL.

This clonotype was picked up many times. One end of the junction fails to match germline, which may point to a read error. The rearrangement uses TRBV5-1 and TRBJ2-3; possible D gene TRBD1, 6 bases. The CDR3 runs to 15 residues. Germline V gene data show CDR1 as SGHRS and CDR2 as YFSETQ. The CDR3 nucleotides read TGTGCCAGCAGTTATCGGTCAGGGGAAGGGGATACGCAGTATTTT. It encodes CASSYRSGEGDTQYF.

This clonotype was picked up many times. The J gene is TRBJ1-3, the V gene TRBV15; D call uncertain. Germline V CDR1 and CDR2: LNHNV, YYDKDF (reference sequence). The V end lost 0 bases, the J end lost 2 bases, and 8 bases lay between the germline ends. The CDR3 contains 15 residues. The CDR3 reads CATSRDLGTGNTIYF. The CDR3 bases are TGTGCCACCAGCAGAGATTTGGGAACTGGAAACACCATATATTTT.

This clonotype was seen ten or more times. The chain carries TRBV24-1 and TRBJ1-3, with D perhaps matching TRBD1 (6 bases). This CDR3 spans 17 amino acids. Germline loops: CDR1 KGHDR, CDR2 SFDVKD. The germline V and J ends were trimmed by 4 bases and 4 bases, with 19 bases remaining between them. The CDR3 nucleotides are TGTGCCACCAGTGACCGGGACAACCCCTTCTTAGGAAACACCATATATTTT. As protein: CATSDRDNPFLGNTIYF.

This clonotype has a count of ten or more. The CDR3 nucleotides read TGCAGTGTCCAGCAGGGGATAAGGGACACTGAAGCTTTCTTT. Its translation is CSVQQGIRDTEAFF. J is TRBJ1-1 and V is TRBV20-1; D possibly corresponds to TRBD1 (6 bases). Germline CDR1 DFQATT, CDR2 SNEGSKA (reference sequence). V was trimmed by 7 bases and J by 3 bases, leaving 18 bases between them. The CDR3 consists of 14 residues.

There are many counts of this clonotype. V is TRBV29-1 and J is TRBJ2-1; a weak D match, TRBD2 (5 bases). Trimming shortened V by 1 base and J by 3 bases, and 16 bases separated the two germline ends. The CDR3 runs to 16 residues. CDR1 and CDR2 (germline): SQVTM, ANQGSEA. CDR3 sequence (DNA): TGCAGCGTTGAAGGTAGGGAACTAGACCTCTACAATGAGCAGTTCTTC. Its translation: CSVEGRELDLYNEQFF.